The rows below give T cell receptor beta chains drawn from one sample of a study of cytomegalovirus exposure and HLA in healthy donors. Sequenced by immunoSEQ multiplex PCR; TCRdb stores in-frame clones only, minus some. The sample has about 220,000 clones; about 90% are singletons. The sequenced sample was PBMCs. The source is a woman under 30 in good health and CMV-seronegative. The CDR3 runs from the conserved cysteine through the conserved F or W. A D gene is named only where the DNA matches it firmly. For some rows the clone size is stated as once, few or many, or as a class when expanded; others skip it.

>-|-|15|TRBV19|TRBJ1-6
TGTGCCAGTACTGGCGTGGGGCTGGGAAGTTCACCCCTCCACTTT
CASTGVGLGSSPLHF
>once|-|11|TRBV30|TRBJ2-7
TGTGCCTGGGGGGCGCAGGGCGAGCAGTACTTC
CAWGAQGEQYF
>-|TRBD2|17|TRBV5-6|TRBJ2-1
TGTGCCAGCAGCTATCTAGCGGGAGGGCCTTTATACAATGAGCAGTTCTTC
CASSYLAGGPLYNEQFF
>-|-|14|TRBV19|TRBJ2-1
TGTGCCAGTAGTCCGCGGGCCACCTACAATGAGCAGTTCTTC
CASSPRATYNEQFF
>-|TRBD1|13|TRBV28|TRBJ1-5
TGTGCCAGCCAGGGACAGGGGAATCAGCCCCAGCATTTT
CASQGQGNQPQHF
>-|TRBD1|16|TRBV7-2|TRBJ1-5
TGTGCCAGCAGCGCGACAGGGGGCGGAAGCAATCAGCCCCAGCATTTT
CASSATGGGSNQPQHF
>-|TRBD1|17|TRBV28|TRBJ1-2
TGTGCCAGCAGTTCCCGGGACAGGGGGAAAGTTAACTATGGCTACACCTTC
CASSSRDRGKVNYGYTF
>-|-|12|TRBV6-5|TRBJ1-2
TGTGCCAGCAGCCAGGCGGGAAATGGCTACACCTTC
CASSQAGNGYTF
>-|TRBD1|17|TRBV6-4|TRBJ1-5
TGTGCCAGCAGTCCCGGGGGACAGGGCGTTGGCAATCAGCCCCAGCATTTT
CASSPGGQGVGNQPQHF
>-|-|15|TRBV6-5|TRBJ2-5
TGTGCCAGCAGTTTAGGACAACAGGGATACGAGACCCAGTACTTC
CASSLGQQGYETQYF
>-|TRBD1|15|TRBV28|TRBJ1-3
TGTGCCAGCAGTTTTTCTCGGACAGGGGGAAACACCATATATTTT
CASSFSRTGGNTIYF
>-|-|11|TRBV20-1|TRBJ1-2
TGCAGTGCTAGACAGGGGTATGGCTACACCTTC
CSARQGYGYTF
>-|TRBD2|15|TRBV7-8|TRBJ2-1
TGTGCCAGCAGCCCGCGGGGGGAGCCCTACAATGAGCAGTTCTTC
CASSPRGEPYNEQFF
>-|TRBD1|16|TRBV6-4|TRBJ1-2
TGTGCCAGCAGTGACTGGGTTGACAGGGCGAACTATGGCTACACCTTC
CASSDWVDRANYGYTF
>-|-|15|TRBV19|TRBJ1-1
TGTGCCAGTAGTGCGGGACGCAGGCGAAACACTGAAGCTTTCTTT
CASSAGRRRNTEAFF
>-|-|15|TRBV25-1|TRBJ1-5
TGTGCCAGCAGTGATACTGGCGGATTCAATCAGCCCCAGCATTTT
CASSDTGGFNQPQHF
>-|TRBD2|12|TRBV27|TRBJ2-1
TGTGCCAGCAGTCTAGCGGGCAATGAGCAGTTCTTC
CASSLAGNEQFF
>-|TRBD1|13|TRBV7-3|TRBJ1-2
TGTGCCAGCAGCTTAAACAGGGGTTCAGGCTACACCTTC
CASSLNRGSGYTF
>-|TRBD1|15|TRBV14|TRBJ2-7
TGTGCCAGCAGCCTAGTGGGACAGGGAGGCTACGAGCAGTACTTC
CASSLVGQGGYEQYF
>-|TRBD2|20|TRBV4-1|TRBJ2-7
TGCGCCAGCAGCCTTCGCGGGGGACTAGCGGGAGCTGGATTCTCCTACGAGCAGTACTTC
CASSLRGGLAGAGFSYEQYF
>-|TRBD1|19|TRBV7-8|TRBJ1-5
TGTGCCAGCAGCTTACTTACAGGGGGGATAGATACTAGCAATCAGCCCCAGCATTTT
CASSLLTGGIDTSNQPQHF
>-|-|18|TRBV30|TRBJ1-5
TGTGCCTGGAGTGTACGGAGCATCGGACATTATAGCAATCAGCCCCAGCATTTT
CAWSVRSIGHYSNQPQHF
>-|-|14|TRBV7-3|TRBJ2-1
TGTGCCAGCAGCCCTCAGGAGGCTGAGGGAACTAAGTTCTTC
CASSPQEAEGTKFF
>-|TRBD2|17|TRBV7-6|TRBJ2-3
TGTGCCAGCAGCTCAAGGACTAGCGGGAGGTCCTCAGATACGCAGTATTTT
CASSSRTSGRSSDTQYF
>-|TRBD1|14|TRBV29-1|TRBJ2-7
TGCAGCGCATCCGGGACAGCGAACTCCTACGAGCAGTACTTC
CSASGTANSYEQYF
>-|-|14|TRBV21-1|TRBJ1-2
TGTGCCAGCAGCCGGGACAGGGAGAGAGATGGCTACACCTTC
CASSRDRERDGYTF
>-|TRBD1|14|TRBV2|TRBJ1-5
TGTGCCACTACCGGGACAGGGGGCAATCAGCCCCAGCATTTT
CATTGTGGNQPQHF
>-|TRBD1|14|TRBV6-1|TRBJ2-2
TGTGCCACCGGGACAGGGGTAACCACCGGGGAGCTGTTTTTT
CATGTGVTTGELFF
>-|-|15|TRBV25-1|TRBJ2-7
TGTGCCAGCAGTGAAAATTCGCTTGGTGTCGGCGAGCAGTACTTC
CASSENSLGVGEQYF
>once|TRBD2|14|TRBV5-8|TRBJ2-3
TGTGCCAGCAGCTTCGGGGGGGTGACAGATACGCAGTATTTT
CASSFGGVTDTQYF
>-|-|13|TRBV19|TRBJ1-5
TGTGCCAGTAGTATAAGGGGTAATCAGCCCCAGCATTTT
CASSIRGNQPQHF
>-|TRBD1|14|TRBV29-1|TRBJ1-2
TGCAGCGTTGAAGGGGGACAGGGGGAAAGTGGCTACACCTTC
CSVEGGQGESGYTF
>-|-|17|TRBV7-9|TRBJ1-2
TGTGCCAGCAGCCCCCGGCCGGGGGGGAACCGAGACTATGGCTACACCTTC
CASSPRPGGNRDYGYTF
>few|-|11|TRBV29-1|TRBJ1-1
TGCAGCGTCCCCGCCTATGCTGAAGCTTTCTTT
CSVPAYAEAFF
>once|-|14|TRBV29-1|TRBJ1-2
TGCAGCGTTGAAGACCCGGGAGGGCACTATGGCTACACCTTC
CSVEDPGGHYGYTF
>-|TRBD2|16|TRBV5-1|TRBJ2-4
TGCGCCAGCAGCTTGGAAGGACTAGCGGGAGTGAACATTCAGTACTTC
CASSLEGLAGVNIQYF
>-|TRBD1|14|TRBV6-1|TRBJ2-7
TGTGCCAGCAGTGAATTTGGGACAGATTACGAGCAGTACTTC
CASSEFGTDYEQYF
>few|TRBD1|15|TRBV7-9|TRBJ1-5
TGTGCCAGCAGCTTGACAGGGGGCTCCAATCAGCCCCAGCATTTT
CASSLTGGSNQPQHF
>-|TRBD2|18|TRBV5-1|TRBJ2-7
TGCGCCAGCAGCTTGGGAGTACTAGCGGGGTTTTTTTCGGGCGAGCAGTACTTC
CASSLGVLAGFFSGEQYF
>-|TRBD1|16|TRBV27|TRBJ2-4
TGTGCCAGCACCCGACAGGGGAGAATAGCCAAAAACATTCAGTACTTC
CASTRQGRIAKNIQYF
>-|-|15|TRBV7-3|TRBJ2-1
TGTGCCAGCAGCTTAAGAGAGGGCCGTTTAAATGAGCAGTTCTTC
CASSLREGRLNEQFF
>-|-|15|TRBV6-1|TRBJ1-5
TGTGCCAGCAGCCTTCCCGCAGATAGCAATCAGCCCCAGCATTTT
CASSLPADSNQPQHF
>-|TRBD1|14|TRBV5-1|TRBJ2-7
TGCGCCAGCAGGGGGACAGGGTTCTCCTACGAGCAGTACTTC
CASRGTGFSYEQYF
>-|-|14|TRBV10-3|TRBJ1-4
TGTGCCATCAGGGACGGGACACGGAATGAAAAACTGTTTTTT
CAIRDGTRNEKLFF
>-|TRBD1|15|TRBV5-4|TRBJ2-7
TGTGCCAGCAGCCACAGGGGGCCTTTCTCCTACGAGCAGTACTTC
CASSHRGPFSYEQYF
>-|-|16|TRBV14|TRBJ2-7
TGTGCCAGCAGCCCTTTCCCGAGGACAGCTCTCTACGAGCAGTACTTC
CASSPFPRTALYEQYF
>-|TRBD1|14|TRBV7-8|TRBJ2-7
TGTGCCAGCCGTTTCAGGACAGGGACCTACGAGCAGTACTTC
CASRFRTGTYEQYF
>-|TRBD2|14|TRBV5-1|TRBJ2-7
TGCGCCAGCAGCCCCTGGACTAGCGGTTACGAGCAGTACTTC
CASSPWTSGYEQYF
>-|TRBD1|14|TRBV2|TRBJ1-1
TGTGCCAGGGGGATAGACAGGGGTAGCACTGAAGCTTTCTTT
CARGIDRGSTEAFF